This TCR beta chain stems from a study of cytomegalovirus exposure and HLA in healthy donors. The wider study: Earlier results showed some 120 million unique TCR beta sequences derived from approximately 170 million T cells. Whole-study findings and limits: In most subjects, TCR beta sequences reportedly gave accurate predictions of HLA-A and HLA-B alleles. In a later analysis, a missense DCLRE1C variant was linked to TCR beta V- and J-gene trimming.

Donors in the study were healthy people who gave bone marrow. This clone is medium-sized (0.01 to 0.1%) in the sample. Its target is not known. The PCR employed 60 Vbeta primers together with 13 Jbeta primers. Measured with immunoSEQ multiplex PCR; TCRdb has only the in-frame clones, and not every one. The sample has some 150,000 clones; about 75% are singletons. The germline V gene encodes CDR1 MNHNY and CDR2 SVGAGI (reference sequence). The CDR3 totals 14 residues. The V end was cut by 6 bases, the J end by 4 bases, with 16 bases between. This TCR derives from a woman aged 25 to 39 in good health and CMV-seronegative. Sample: PBMCs. This chain uses TRBV6-6 with TRBJ2-7, with D maybe TRBD2 (5 bases). The CDR3 is CASRPGTGLYEQYF. CDR3 sequence (DNA): TGTGCCAGCAGGCCGGGAACGGGCCTATACGAGCAGTACTTC.